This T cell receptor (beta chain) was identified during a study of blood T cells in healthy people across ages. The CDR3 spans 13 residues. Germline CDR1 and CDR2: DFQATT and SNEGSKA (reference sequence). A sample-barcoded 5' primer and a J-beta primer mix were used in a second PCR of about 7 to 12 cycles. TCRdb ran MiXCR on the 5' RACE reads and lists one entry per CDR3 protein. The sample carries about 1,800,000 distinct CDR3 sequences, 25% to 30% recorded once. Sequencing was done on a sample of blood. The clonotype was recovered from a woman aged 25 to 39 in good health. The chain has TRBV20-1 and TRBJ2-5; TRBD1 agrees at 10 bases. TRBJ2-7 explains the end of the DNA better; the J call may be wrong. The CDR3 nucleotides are TGCAGAAGTGCCGGGACAGGGGCCTACGAGCAGTACTTC. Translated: CRSAGTGAYEQYF.